Only a few counts were recorded for the clone carrying this T cell receptor (beta chain). The target antigen is unknown. Trimming cost V 10 bases and J 1 base, with 10 bases left between them. The germline CDR1 and CDR2 sequences are MNHEY and SVGEGT. This CDR3 is 12 amino acids long. A second roughly 7 to 11 cycle PCR used barcoded and J-beta primers. TCRdb fed the 5' RACE reads into MiXCR, producing one record per CDR3 protein. The table has hundreds of thousands of distinct CDR3 sequences, around 27% seen once; the top ten hold over 3.5%. The data belong to a study of blood T cells in healthy people across ages. General study points: Total diversity from one million sequenced T cells was likely underestimated.

All donors came from Russia, were Caucasian and healthy, and spanned ages 6 to 90. These data were likewise used in another study, on T cells of mothers and their children. That report adds: Reads obtained per mother exceeded 9.5 million TCR beta CDR3 reads, with roughly 3.3 million obtained per child. Compared with unrelated pairs, related mother-child pairs had slightly higher, non-significant overlap.

This TCR derives from a boy aged 2 to 9 in good health. The sequenced material came from blood. The chain links TRBV6-2 or TRBV6-3 to TRBJ2-5, with D possibly being TRBD2 (5 bases). Here the CDR3 reads CATEGSQETQYF. In nucleotides, the CDR3 is TGTGCCACAGAGGGAAGCCAAGAGACCCAGTACTTC.